Given below is one TCR beta chain in context. TCRdb's copy holds only in-frame clones and misses some; the assay was immunoSEQ multiplex PCR. The table shows approximately 37,000 clones, with around 83% occurring only once. These data originate in a study of control samples from healthy donors and cancer patients. Trimming pared 0 bases from V and 5 bases from J, leaving 13 bases between. Germline CDR1 is LNHNV and CDR2 is YYDKDF (reference sequence). The CDR3 contains 15 residues. Material for sequencing was PBMCs. The TCR originated in a woman in her sixties or seventies with lung cancer. This chain uses TRBV15 with TRBJ2-5, with D hard to call. CDR3: CATSRDVSTRETQYF. DNA of the CDR3: TGTGCCACCAGCAGAGATGTGAGTACCAGGGAGACCCAGTACTTC.